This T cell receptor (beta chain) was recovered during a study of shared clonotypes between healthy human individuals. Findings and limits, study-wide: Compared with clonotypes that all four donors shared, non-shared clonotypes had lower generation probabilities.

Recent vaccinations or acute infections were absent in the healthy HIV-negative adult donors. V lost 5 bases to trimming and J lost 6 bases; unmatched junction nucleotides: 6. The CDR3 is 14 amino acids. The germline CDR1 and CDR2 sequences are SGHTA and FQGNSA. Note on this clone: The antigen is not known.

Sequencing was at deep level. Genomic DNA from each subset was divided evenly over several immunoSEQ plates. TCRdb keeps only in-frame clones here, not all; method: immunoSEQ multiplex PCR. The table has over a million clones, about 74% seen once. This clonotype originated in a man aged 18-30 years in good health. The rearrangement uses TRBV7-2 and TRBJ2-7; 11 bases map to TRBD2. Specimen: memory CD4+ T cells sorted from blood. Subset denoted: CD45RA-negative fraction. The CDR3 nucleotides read TGTGCCAGCAGCCTTAGCGGGAGGGCCTCCGAGCAGTACTTC. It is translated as CASSLSGRASEQYF.